This T cell receptor (beta chain) was identified in a study of T cell repertoires in cytomegalovirus infection (dated by TCRdb to between 2018 and 2021). With regard to the full study: The HLA type of each donor mattered for the analysis, because public TCR beta signatures pointed to carriage of CMV infection along with the matching HLA type.

This clonotype came up many times. This receptor's antigen is unknown. Base quality data are lacking; no much larger clone is found one base away. The research as a whole found: The ex vivo response was dominated by HLA-C-restricted CMV-specific TCR beta clonotypes, and the single most frequent clonotype in two of eight donors was supplied by these HLA-C-restricted clonotypes. Carriers of CMV infection plus the relevant HLA type were discriminated by the cumulative frequency of public TCR beta family members in the study cohort and in an independent approximately 400-donor cohort.

The data were produced on an Illumina HiSeq 1500. The public reads were reanalyzed by TCRdb: fastp trimming at Q25, MiXCR alignment, in-frame beta chains only. Rows with one shared CDR3 protein collapse into an entry with the most common genes and DNA. The sample contains around 140,000 distinct CDR3 sequences, about 6.5% of them found a single time. The ten largest clones capture approximately 18% of the sample. The clonotype originates from a human donor in good health (CMV status not recorded). Some clones in this sample may be carry-over from other donors' samples. Sequenced input: PBMCs.

In nucleotide form, the sequence is TGTGCCAGCAGCTCCGGTACAGGGGGCGCAGATGGAAACACCATATATTTT. It specifies CASSSGTGGADGNTIYF. The rearrangement combines TRBV7-2 with TRBJ1-3; TRBD1 lines up with 9 middle nucleotides. CDR3 length: 17 amino acids, cysteine to phenylalanine. The CDR3 DNA has 51 bases and is translated from base 1. V is pruned by 4 bases and J by 3 bases, leaving 10 bases of the junction without a gene match. CDR1 and CDR2, per the germline V gene, are SGHTA and FQGNSA. When the CDR3 is completed using the reference TRBV7-2 and TRBJ1-3 genes on either side, the full variable domain is GAGVSQSPSNKVTEKGKDVELRCDPISGHTALYWYRQSLGQGLEFLIYFQGNSAPDKSGLPSDRFSAERTGGSVSTLTIQRTQQEDSAVYLCASSSGTGGADGNTIYFGEGSWLTVV.